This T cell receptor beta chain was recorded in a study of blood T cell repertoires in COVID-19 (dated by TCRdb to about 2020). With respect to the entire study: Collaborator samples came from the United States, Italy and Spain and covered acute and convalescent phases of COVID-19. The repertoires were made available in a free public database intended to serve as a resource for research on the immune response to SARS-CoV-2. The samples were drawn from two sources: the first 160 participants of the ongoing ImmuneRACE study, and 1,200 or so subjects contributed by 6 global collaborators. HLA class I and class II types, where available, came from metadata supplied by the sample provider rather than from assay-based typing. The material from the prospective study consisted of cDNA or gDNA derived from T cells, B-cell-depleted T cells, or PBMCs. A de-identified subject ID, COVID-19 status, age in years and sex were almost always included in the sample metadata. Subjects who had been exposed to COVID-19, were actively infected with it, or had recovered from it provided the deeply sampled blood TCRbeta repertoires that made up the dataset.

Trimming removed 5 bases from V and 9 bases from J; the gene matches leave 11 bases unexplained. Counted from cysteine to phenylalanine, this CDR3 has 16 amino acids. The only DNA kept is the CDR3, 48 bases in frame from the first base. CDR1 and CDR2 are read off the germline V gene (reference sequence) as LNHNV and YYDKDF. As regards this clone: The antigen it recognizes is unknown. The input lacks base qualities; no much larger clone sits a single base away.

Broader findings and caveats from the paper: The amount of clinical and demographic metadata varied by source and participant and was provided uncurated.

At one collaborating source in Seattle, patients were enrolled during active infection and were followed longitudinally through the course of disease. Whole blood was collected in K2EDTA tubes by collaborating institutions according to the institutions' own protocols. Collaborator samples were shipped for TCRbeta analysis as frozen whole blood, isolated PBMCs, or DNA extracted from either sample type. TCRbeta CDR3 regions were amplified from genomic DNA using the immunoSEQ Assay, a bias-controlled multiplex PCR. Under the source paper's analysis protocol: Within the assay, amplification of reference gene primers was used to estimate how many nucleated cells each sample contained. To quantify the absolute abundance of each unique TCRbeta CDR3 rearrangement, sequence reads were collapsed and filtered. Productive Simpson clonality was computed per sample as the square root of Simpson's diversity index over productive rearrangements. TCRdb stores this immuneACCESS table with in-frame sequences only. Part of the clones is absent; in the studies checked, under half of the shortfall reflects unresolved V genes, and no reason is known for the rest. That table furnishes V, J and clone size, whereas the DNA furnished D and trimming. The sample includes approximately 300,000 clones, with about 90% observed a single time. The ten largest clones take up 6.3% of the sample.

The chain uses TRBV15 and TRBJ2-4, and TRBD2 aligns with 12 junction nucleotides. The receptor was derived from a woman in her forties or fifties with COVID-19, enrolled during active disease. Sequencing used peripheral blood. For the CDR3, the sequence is CATSGLRLAGVSIQYF. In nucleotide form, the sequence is TGTGCCACCAGCGGCTTGAGACTAGCGGGAGTAAGCATTCAGTACTTC.